This T cell receptor (beta chain) was recovered during a study of shared clonotypes between healthy human individuals. The data were produced by immunoSEQ multiplex PCR, yet TCRdb's version contains in-frame clones alone and is incomplete. The table shows over a million clones, with around 76% occurring only once. Whole-study results and caveats: Several donors had 5% to 6.5% of their naive CD4 clonotypes in common. Non-shared clonotypes were found to have lower generation probabilities than the clonotypes that were shared by all four of the sorted-subset donors.

As regards this clone: What it binds is unknown.

Germline CDR1 is SGHRS and CDR2 is YFSETQ. This CDR3 is 16 amino acids long. Deletions cut 2 bases from V and 2 bases from J, with 14 bases between. This chain joins TRBV5-1 and TRBJ1-3; D possibly corresponds to TRBD1 (6 bases). Sequencing used memory CD4+ T cells sorted from blood. The subset here: CD45RA-negative fraction. The clonotype originates from a man between 18 and 35 years old in good health. CDR3 residues: CASSFGTTGTGNTIYF. CDR3 in DNA: TGCGCCAGCAGCTTCGGGACAACAGGGACTGGAAACACCATATATTTT.